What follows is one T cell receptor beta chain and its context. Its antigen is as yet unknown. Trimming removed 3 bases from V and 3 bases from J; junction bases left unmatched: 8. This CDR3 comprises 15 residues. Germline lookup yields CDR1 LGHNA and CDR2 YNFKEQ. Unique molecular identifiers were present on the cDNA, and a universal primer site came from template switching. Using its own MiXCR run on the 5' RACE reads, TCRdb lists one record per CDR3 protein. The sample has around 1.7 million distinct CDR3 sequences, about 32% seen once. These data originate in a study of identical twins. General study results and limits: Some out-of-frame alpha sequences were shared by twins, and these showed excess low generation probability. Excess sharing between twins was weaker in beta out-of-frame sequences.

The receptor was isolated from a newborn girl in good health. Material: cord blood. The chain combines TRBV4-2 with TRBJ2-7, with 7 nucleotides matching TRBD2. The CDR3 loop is CASSQSSGLDYEQYF. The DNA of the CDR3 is TGTGCCAGCAGCCAGAGTAGCGGGCTAGACTACGAGCAGTACTTC.